This T cell receptor beta chain is from a study of shared clonotypes between healthy human individuals. Study findings and constraints: Clonotypes that were shared across a few donors made up roughly 5% of naive CD4 clonotypes.

CDR1 is KGHSH and CDR2 is LQKENI in the germline V gene. This CDR3 has 15 amino acids. Trimming pared 2 bases from V and 2 bases from J, leaving 12 bases between. As regards this clone: The antigen remains undetermined.

Clones were sequenced by immunoSEQ multiplex PCR, and TCRdb holds only the in-frame ones, with some missing. The table lists 2 million to 2.5 million clones, more than 90% of them singletons. This sequence was found in a man younger than 35 in good health. Source material: naive CD4+ T cells sorted from blood. Subset defined: CD45RA+ positively selected. This sequence joins TRBV18 and TRBJ2-5; D remains ambiguous. The DNA of the CDR3 is TGTGCCAGCTCACCAGGTTTGGAGAAACAAGAGACCCAGTACTTC. It codes for CASSPGLEKQETQYF. The complete variable domain, with remaining parts taken from reference TRBV18 and TRBJ2-5, reads NAGVMQNPRHLVRRRGQEARLRCSPMKGHSHVYWYRQLPEEGLKFMVYLQKENIIDESGMPKERFSAEFPKEGPSILRIQQVVRGDSAAYFCASSPGLEKQETQYFGPGTRLLVL.